One sample yielded the 30 T cell receptor beta chains listed below, sequenced in a study of T cell responses to AZD1222 COVID-19 vaccine. Assay: immunoSEQ multiplex PCR; the TCRdb copy retains only in-frame clones and omits some. The sample holds approximately 150,000 clones, about nine tenths seen once. Sample: peripheral blood, taken on day 0 of AZD1222 vaccination. These receptors originate from an adult in good health.

The chain joins TRBV18 to TRBJ1-3; TRBD1 aligns across 8 bases. Germline assignment: CDR1 KGHSH and CDR2 LQKENI. The CDR3 contains 12 residues. In DNA, the CDR3 is TGTGCGCAGGGGGCGCCTGGAAACACCATATATTTT. Translated: CAQGAPGNTIYF.

The chain recombines TRBV19 with TRBJ1-2, with 7 bases matching TRBD1. J was trimmed by 3 bases and V by 7 bases; bases with no gene match: 8. CDR3 length: 14 amino acids. Per germline, CDR1 LNHDA and CDR2 SQIVND (reference sequence). The CDR3 nucleotides read TGTGCCAGTAATGAAGGGGGCGCTTACTATGGCTACACCTTC. It specifies CASNEGGAYYGYTF.

The chain joins TRBV19 to TRBJ1-2; D is possibly TRBD1 (6 bases). The CDR3 has 13 residues. Germline V gene lookup returns CDR1 LNHDA and CDR2 SQIVND (reference sequence). Trimming removed 4 bases at V and 2 bases at J, with 8 bases between. CDR3 sequence reads: CASSNTGNYGYTF. As DNA, the CDR3 is TGTGCCAGTAGTAATACAGGGAACTATGGCTACACCTTC.

The rearrangement uses TRBV29-1 and TRBJ1-2; 7 bases align to TRBD1. The CDR3 covers 12 residues. The V and J ends lost 6 bases and 14 bases, in that order; junction bases with no gene match: 15. Germline V gene sequence: CDR1 SQVTM, CDR2 ANQGSEA. The CDR3 bases are TGCAGCGTGCACCCGACAGGGAGCCCAGGTACCTTC. Protein product: CSVHPTGSPGTF. Looking up the rest from reference TRBV29-1 and TRBJ1-2 gives the full variable domain: SAVISQKPSRDICQRGTSLTIQCQVDSQVTMMFWYRQQPGQSLTLIATANQGSEATYESGFVIDKFPISRPNLTFSTLTVSNMSPEDSSIYLCSVHPTGSPGTFGSGTRLTVV.

The chain has TRBV30 and TRBJ2-5; D could derive from TRBD1 or TRBD2 (5 bases each). Trimming left V 0 bases short and J 4 bases short, with 12 bases between. The CDR3 totals 14 residues. The germline gives CDR1 GTSNPN, CDR2 SVGIG (reference sequence). CDR3 nucleotides: TGTGCCTGGAGTGTTTGGGGACGGAGAGAGACCCAGTACTTC. As protein: CAWSVWGRRETQYF.

V is TRBV7-2 and J is TRBJ1-2; no firm D call. The V end was cut by 3 bases, the J end by 8 bases, with 13 bases between. CDR3 length equals 13 residues. Germline V lookup: CDR1 SGHTA, CDR2 FQGNSA. This CDR3 reads CASSLRRVAGYTF. As DNA, the CDR3 is TGTGCCAGCAGCTTGAGAAGGGTTGCAGGCTACACCTTC.

The chain couples TRBV4-1 to TRBJ1-2, with D maybe TRBD1 (5 bases). The germline V gene has CDR1 MGHRA and CDR2 YSYEKL. CDR3 length: 15 amino acids. Deletions cut 1 base from V and 4 bases from J, with 13 bases between. The CDR3 is CASSQGEARGYGYTF. CDR3 sequence (DNA): TGCGCCAGCAGCCAAGGGGAGGCGAGGGGCTATGGCTACACCTTC.

This sequence joins TRBV5-1 and TRBJ2-2, with D hard to call. Germline values: CDR1 SGHRS, CDR2 YFSETQ. The CDR3 totals 13 residues. V lost 1 base to trimming and J lost 5 bases, with 6 bases between them. This CDR3 is CASSLIETGELFF. CDR3 DNA sequence: TGCGCCAGCAGCTTGATCGAAACCGGGGAGCTGTTTTTT.

The genes are TRBV27 and TRBJ2-5; D perhaps matches TRBD1 (6 bases). Trimming stripped 3 bases from V and 3 bases from J, with 8 bases between. The CDR3 totals 13 residues. Germline CDR1 MNHEY, CDR2 SMNVEV (reference sequence). CDR3: CASSFAGEETQYF. CDR3 bases: TGTGCCAGCAGTTTTGCAGGGGAAGAGACCCAGTACTTC.

The chain links TRBV12-5 to TRBJ1-6; the match to TRBD1 covers 7 bases. This CDR3 comprises 15 residues. Germline-derived CDR1 and CDR2 are LGHNT and FRNRAP. The junction had 5 bases not matched to a gene; V was cut back by 0 bases and J by 9 bases. In DNA form, the CDR3 reads TGTGCTAGTGGTTTGGTCCAGGGGGTCTTTTCACCCCTCCACTTT. Translated, it gives CASGLVQGVFSPLHF.

The chain joins TRBV3-1 (or the pseudogene TRBV3-2) to TRBJ1-3; D remains unclear. The CDR3 contains 16 residues. V was trimmed by 4 bases and J by 0 bases, leaving 13 bases between them. CDR1 is LGHDT and CDR2 is YNNKEL in the germline V gene (reference sequence). The CDR3 loop reads CASSPGPGVSGNTIYF. The CDR3 DNA sequence: TGTGCCAGCAGCCCCGGTCCTGGGGTCTCTGGAAACACCATATATTTT.

The V and J genes are TRBV19 and TRBJ1-5, with D possibly TRBD1 on 6 matching bases. Germline V lookup: CDR1 LNHDA, CDR2 SQIVND (reference sequence). V shed 0 bases and J shed 3 bases, with 9 bases lying between them. The CDR3 has 15 amino acids. CDR3 residues: CASSIETGHNQPQHF. CDR3 sequence (DNA): TGTGCCAGTAGTATAGAAACAGGGCACAATCAGCCCCAGCATTTT.

The CDR3 loop is CASSDYSYEQYF. In nucleotides, the CDR3 is TGTGCCAGCAGTGACTACTCCTACGAGCAGTACTTC. The chain links TRBV2 to TRBJ2-7, with D hard to call. Germline CDR1 reads SNHLY; CDR2 reads FYNNEI. CDR3 size: 12 residues. V dropped 3 bases and J dropped 0 bases, with 3 bases sitting between them.

The chain has TRBV11-3 and TRBJ1-1; TRBD1 matches at 7 bases. After removal of 4 bases from V and 6 bases from J, the junction contained 5 bases not matched to a gene. This CDR3 has 13 amino acids. Looked up from germline, CDR1 is SGHNT and CDR2 is YENEEA. The CDR3 spells CASSSTGVAEAFF. CDR3 nucleotide sequence: TGTGCCAGCAGCTCTACAGGGGTGGCTGAAGCTTTCTTT. Full variable domain (missing parts from reference TRBV11-3 and TRBJ1-1): EAGVVQSPRYKIIEKKQPVAFWCNPISGHNTLYWYLQNLGQGPELLIRYENEEAVDDSQLPKDRFSAERLKGVDSTLKIQPAELGDSAVYLCASSSTGVAEAFFGQGTRLTVV.

About this clone: A read error may account for a junction end that differs from germline. For the CDR3, the DNA is TGTGCCAGCAGCCTAGCGGGACCTAGCACAGATACGCAGTATTTT. Its protein product is CASSLAGPSTDTQYF. The chain combines TRBV7-6 with TRBJ2-3; TRBD2 aligns across 9 bases. Germline loops: CDR1 SGHVS, CDR2 FNYEAQ. The CDR3 is 15 residues long.

The chain joins TRBV7-9 to TRBJ1-2; D gene unclear. The V gene's germline CDR1 is SEHNR and CDR2 FQNEAQ (reference sequence). V lost 5 bases and J lost 2, with 12 bases in between. This CDR3 is 14 amino acids long. DNA for the CDR3: TGTGCCAGCAGCCATCTGAGCCTAAACTATGGCTACACCTTC. Translation gives CASSHLSLNYGYTF.

V usage is TRBV5-3 and J usage is TRBJ1-1, with 7 positions matching TRBD1. TRBV5-3 is an ORF; its function is uncertain. The junction had 3 bases not matched to a gene; V was cut back by 4 bases and J by 3 bases. This CDR3 comprises 13 residues. The CDR3 nucleotides read TGTGCCAGAAGCCTAGACAGGGACACTGAAGCTTTCTTT. Protein sequence: CARSLDRDTEAFF.

The chain is built from TRBV9 and TRBJ2-3; 9 positions match TRBD2. The CDR3 is made up of 17 amino acids. J gave up 4 bases and V 0 bases, and 9 bases lay outside the gene matches. Germline CDR1 SGDLS, CDR2 YYNGEE. For the CDR3, the DNA is TGTGCCAGCAGCGTAGGGGCGCGGGAGGGCCCCTCAGATACGCAGTATTTT. This translates into CASSVGAREGPSDTQYF.

The chain is built from TRBV29-1 and TRBJ2-7; the match to TRBD1 covers 8 bases. Germline-derived CDR1 and CDR2 are SQVTM and ANQGSEA. This CDR3 is 14 amino acids long. V lost 6 bases and J lost 2; bases outside the gene matches: 9. The DNA of the CDR3 is TGCAGCGTCTCTGGGACAGGTGTAACCTACGAGCAGTACTTC. Protein product: CSVSGTGVTYEQYF.

The rearrangement links TRBV18 to TRBJ2-1, with 8 bases lining up with TRBD1. V lost 1 base and J lost 0; bases outside the gene matches: 14. Germline V gene data show CDR1 as KGHSH and CDR2 as LQKENI. The CDR3 extends over 20 amino acids. The CDR3 loop reads CASSPQTGAVGLSSYNEQFF. In DNA form, the CDR3 reads TGTGCCAGCTCACCACAGACAGGGGCCGTCGGACTGAGCTCCTACAATGAGCAGTTCTTC.

The V and J genes are TRBV7-8 and TRBJ1-6, with D possibly matching TRBD1 (6 bases). This CDR3 has 15 amino acids. CDR1 and CDR2 from the germline V gene are SGHVS and FQNEAQ. The V end was cut by 1 base, the J end by 8 bases, with 12 bases between. The CDR3 DNA follows: TGTGCCAGCAGCTTAGGTGGGGGGCCTGATTCACCCCTCCACTTT. This gives the protein CASSLGGGPDSPLHF.

This clone was counted a single time. J is TRBJ1-2 and V is TRBV12-1; whether TRBD1, the table's D call, matches the DNA was not checked. TRBV12-1 is annotated as a pseudogene. The CDR3 runs 14 residues. CDR3 protein: CAPNAKQSTSGYTF. The CDR3 bases are TGTGCCCCGAACGCCAAACAGTCCACCAGTGGCTACACCTTC.

The gene calls are TRBV16 and TRBJ2-5; 7 bases fit TRBD1. The CDR3 loop spans 17 amino acids. CDR1 is KGHSY, CDR2 FQNENV, per germline. Germline trimming cut 3 bases from V and 4 bases from J; bases unmatched to any gene: 14. The DNA of the CDR3 is TGTGCCAGCAGCCAGCCCGGGACAGTGCTCCTGGGAGAGACCCAGTACTTC. Its translation is CASSQPGTVLLGETQYF. Variable domain in full (rest from reference TRBV16 and TRBJ2-5): GEEVAQTPKHLVRGEGQKAKLYCAPIKGHSYVFWYQQVLKNEFKFLISFQNENVFDETGMPKERFSAKCLPNSPCSLEIQATKLEDSAVYFCASSQPGTVLLGETQYFGPGTRLLVL.

This clone occurred a few times. This chain connects TRBV19 to TRBJ2-6; 8 bases are shared with TRBD1. The ends lost 6 bases at V and 2 bases at J; junction bases unmatched: 9. Germline CDR1 reads LNHDA; CDR2 reads SQIVND (reference sequence). This CDR3 has 17 amino acids. CDR3 amino acids: CASRRTGNSPGANVLTF. The CDR3 DNA reads as TGTGCCAGTAGAAGGACAGGGAACAGCCCTGGGGCCAACGTCCTGACTTTC.

The chain carries TRBV7-9 and TRBJ2-7; D ambiguous. Germline loops: CDR1 SEHNR, CDR2 FQNEAQ (reference sequence). This CDR3 is built from 13 residues. The V end lost 5 bases, the J end lost 2 bases, and 10 bases lay between the germline ends. CDR3: CASSPTLTYEQYF. In DNA form, the CDR3 reads TGTGCCAGCAGCCCCACCCTTACCTACGAGCAGTACTTC.

The V and J genes are TRBV2 and TRBJ1-5; possibly TRBD1 for D (5 bases). Trimming removed 3 bases from V and 7 bases from J, with 16 bases in between. The CDR3 extends over 15 amino acids. The germline gives CDR1 SNHLY, CDR2 FYNNEI. This CDR3 is CASSDSGLGVQPQHF. The CDR3 DNA sequence: TGTGCCAGCAGTGATTCAGGGCTCGGGGTCCAGCCCCAGCATTTT.

This chain links TRBV6-5 with TRBJ2-4, with 9 positions matching TRBD2. CDR3 length: 14 amino acids. V lost 6 bases, J lost 4 bases, and 4 bases stayed unmatched. Germline CDR1 MNHEY, CDR2 SVGAGI. CDR3: CASSPAGGKNIQYF. CDR3 nucleotide sequence: TGTGCCAGCAGCCCAGCGGGGGGTAAAAACATTCAGTACTTC.

The chain has TRBV5-1 and TRBJ2-7; unclear D gene. Looked up from germline, CDR1 is SGHRS and CDR2 is YFSETQ. V was trimmed by 1 base and J by 4 bases, leaving 12 bases between them. The CDR3 has 14 residues. The CDR3 reads CASSLRYPSYEQYF. The CDR3 nucleotides read TGCGCCAGCAGCTTGAGGTATCCCTCGTACGAGCAGTACTTC.

The CDR3 DNA reads TGTGCCAGCATTCTACTAGCCGAGCAGTACTTC. It codes for CASILLAEQYF. The chain employs TRBV2 and TRBJ2-7; D is possibly TRBD2 (6 bases). The CDR3 length is 11 residues. CDR1 SNHLY and CDR2 FYNNEI come from the germline V gene. Trimming removed 7 bases from V and 6 bases from J, with 10 bases in between.

The genes are TRBV5-1 and TRBJ2-3; 8 nucleotides match TRBD2. The CDR3 loop spans 16 amino acids. Germline assignment: CDR1 SGHRS and CDR2 YFSETQ. After removal of 0 bases from V and 0 bases from J, the junction contained 3 bases not matched to a gene. The CDR3 protein is CASSLDSGRSTDTQYF. In DNA form, the CDR3 reads TGCGCCAGCAGCTTGGACAGCGGGAGAAGCACAGATACGCAGTATTTT.